These 7 T cell receptor beta chains share one sample of origin, sequenced in a study of spatial heterogeneity in lung cancer (dated by TCRdb to between 2019 and 2020). What this sample's time point label stands for: blood at routine non-recurrence follow-up after resection. Without any cell sorting, TCR sequencing was performed on whole RNA extracted either from tumor and nontumor lung tissue or from cryopreserved PBMC samples. Libraries came from 5' RACE. Data came from a NextSeq 500. The public sequencing data were trimmed at Q25 with fastp and processed into clonotypes with MiXCR by TCRdb, which kept only in-frame beta chains. Each record represents a unique CDR3 protein, reported with the most common genes and DNA among its rows. This sample comprises 51,000 or so distinct CDR3 sequences, 6% to 8.5% of them detected only once. In total, the top ten clones hold roughly 35% of the sample. Sequencing used PBMCs, obtained at follow-up. These receptors originate from a female donor with early-stage non-small cell lung cancer.

This clonotype was recorded many times. The chain is built from TRBV7-2 and TRBJ2-1; D not resolved. The CDR3 loop spans 13 amino acids. The V end lost 5 bases, the J end lost 4 bases, and 9 bases lay between the germline ends. Germline CDR1 reads SGHTA; CDR2 reads FQGNSA. CDR3 loop: CASSPQRYNEQFF. The CDR3 bases are TGTGCCAGCAGCCCCCAGAGGTACAATGAGCAGTTCTTC.

The chain links TRBV7-2 to TRBJ1-1, with TRBD1 identical over 7 bases. Germline CDR1 reads SGHTA; CDR2 reads FQGNSA. The CDR3 has 13 amino acids. After removal of 2 bases from V and 8 bases from J, the junction contained 5 bases not matched to a gene. CDR3 in amino acids: CASSLRLTGEAFF. CDR3 DNA sequence: TGTGCCAGCAGCTTACGGCTGACAGGGGAAGCTTTCTTT. The variable domain in full, completed from reference TRBV7-2 and TRBJ1-1, reads GAGVSQSPSNKVTEKGKDVELRCDPISGHTALYWYRQSLGQGLEFLIYFQGNSAPDKSGLPSDRFSAERTGGSVSTLTIQRTQQEDSAVYLCASSLRLTGEAFFGQGTRLTVV.

This clonotype was observed many times. The V call is TRBV29-1, the J call TRBJ2-1; TRBD1 aligns across 7 bases. Germline V gives CDR1 SQVTM, CDR2 ANQGSEA. The CDR3 contains 13 residues. J was trimmed by 15 bases and V by 0 bases; bases with no gene match: 11. The CDR3: CSVEDGGTGVWFF. The DNA for the CDR3 is TGCAGCGTTGAAGATGGGGGTACAGGGGTATGGTTCTTC.

This clonotype was observed a few times. The rearrangement joins TRBV7-2 to TRBJ1-6, with unresolved D. V lost 5 bases and J 14 bases, leaving 13 bases between the germline ends. CDR3 size: 12 residues. Germline V gene lookup returns CDR1 SGHTA and CDR2 FQGNSA. CDR3 sequence: CASSLMQSSLHF. The CDR3 nucleotides are TGTGCCAGCAGCCTTATGCAGTCGTCCCTCCACTTT.

This clonotype was picked up a small number of times. V usage is TRBV20-1 and J usage is TRBJ2-1; D unresolved. Germline CDR1 and CDR2: DFQATT and SNEGSKA (reference sequence). This CDR3 has 14 residues. Trimming left V 6 bases short and J 0 bases short, with 12 bases between. CDR3 loop: CSAPTSGSYNEQFF. The CDR3 nucleotides read TGCAGTGCGCCGACAAGTGGCTCCTACAATGAGCAGTTCTTC.

This clonotype showed up just a few times. The chain carries TRBV7-2 and TRBJ1-2, with 11 bases lining up with TRBD1. This CDR3 is 15 amino acids long. CDR1 is SGHTA and CDR2 is FQGNSA in the germline V gene. The V and J ends lost 3 bases and 2 bases, in that order; junction bases with no gene match: 2. CDR3 DNA sequence: TGTGCCAGCAGCTTTAGGACAGGGGGCAACTATGGCTACACCTTC. Its protein is CASSFRTGGNYGYTF.

The chain is built from TRBV30 and TRBJ2-5; D remains unclear. Germline CDR1 GTSNPN, CDR2 SVGIG (reference sequence). V shed 0 bases and J shed 1 base, with 6 bases lying between them. The CDR3 has 13 amino acids. CDR3 in amino acids: CAWSVGSQETQYF. The CDR3, as DNA: TGTGCCTGGAGTGTGGGCAGCCAAGAGACCCAGTACTTC.